The TCR beta chain under discussion was sequenced for a study of T cell responses to AZD1222 COVID-19 vaccine. Only in-frame clones appear in the TCRdb table, and some are missing; sequencing was by immunoSEQ multiplex PCR. The data contain around 96,000 clones, 80% to 95% of them singletons. The CDR3 loop spans 14 amino acids. The germline V gene has CDR1 SGHRS and CDR2 YFSETQ. Trimming pared 4 bases from V and 3 bases from J, leaving 11 bases between. The V and J genes are TRBV5-1 and TRBJ1-5, with D maybe TRBD1 (5 bases). Sample: peripheral blood, taken 28 days after the second AZD1222 dose. The source of this sequence is an adult who received the AZD1222 COVID-19 vaccine. The CDR3 reads CASSRDGHNQPQHF. The DNA for the CDR3 is TGCGCCAGCAGCCGAGACGGACACAATCAGCCCCAGCATTTT.